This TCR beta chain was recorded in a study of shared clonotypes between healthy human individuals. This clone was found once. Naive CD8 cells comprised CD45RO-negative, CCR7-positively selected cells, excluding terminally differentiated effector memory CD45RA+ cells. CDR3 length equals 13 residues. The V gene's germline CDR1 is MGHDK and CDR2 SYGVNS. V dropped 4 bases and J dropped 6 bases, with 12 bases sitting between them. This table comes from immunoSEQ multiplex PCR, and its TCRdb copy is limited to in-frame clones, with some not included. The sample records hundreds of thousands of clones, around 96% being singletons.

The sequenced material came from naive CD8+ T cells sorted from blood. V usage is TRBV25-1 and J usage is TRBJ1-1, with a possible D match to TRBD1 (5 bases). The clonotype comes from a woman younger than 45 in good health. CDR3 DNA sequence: TGTGCCAGCAGTGTCGGCGGGGGGGCTGAAGCTTTCTTT. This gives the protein CASSVGGGAEAFF. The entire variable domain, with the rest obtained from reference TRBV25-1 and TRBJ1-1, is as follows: EADIYQTPRYLVIGTGKKITLECSQTMGHDKMYWYQQDPGMELHLIHYSYGVNSTEKGDLSSESTVSRIRTEHFPLTLESARPSHTSQYLCASSVGGGAEAFFGQGTRLTVV.